This T cell receptor beta chain came from a study of blood T cell repertoires in COVID-19. Study in general: Samples representing acute and convalescent COVID-19 were sourced from the United States, Italy and Spain. T cells, B-cell-depleted T cells, or PBMCs supplied cDNA or gDNA.

The CDR3 runs to 12 residues. Germline-derived CDR1 and CDR2 are KGHSH and LQKENI. Trimming cost V 6 bases and J 6 bases, with 11 bases left between them. The assay was immunoSEQ multiplex PCR, and TCRdb's table has in-frame clones only and misses some. Of 100,000 to 150,000 clones listed, more than 70% were seen once; the top ten hold around a tenth. Sequencing used peripheral blood. This sequence was found in a man in his fifties with acute or convalescent COVID-19. The V gene is TRBV18, the J gene TRBJ1-1, with D tentatively TRBD1 (5 bases). As DNA, the CDR3 is TGTGCCAGCTCGGGGGGTCGGGCTGAAGCTTTCTTT. Residues: CASSGGRAEAFF.